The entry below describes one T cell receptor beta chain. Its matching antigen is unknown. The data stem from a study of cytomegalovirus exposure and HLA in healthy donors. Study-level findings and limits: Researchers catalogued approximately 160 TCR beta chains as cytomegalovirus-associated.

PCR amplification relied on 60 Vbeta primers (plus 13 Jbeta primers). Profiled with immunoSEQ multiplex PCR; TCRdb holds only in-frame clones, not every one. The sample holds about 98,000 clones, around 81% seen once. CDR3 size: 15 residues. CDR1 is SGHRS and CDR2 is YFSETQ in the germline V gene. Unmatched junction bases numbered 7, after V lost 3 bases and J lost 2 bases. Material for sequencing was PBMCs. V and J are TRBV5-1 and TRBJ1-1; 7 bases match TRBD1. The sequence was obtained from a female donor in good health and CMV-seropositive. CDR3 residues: CASSSGTERNTEAFF. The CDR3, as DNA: TGCGCCAGCAGCTCGGGGACAGAACGAAACACTGAAGCTTTCTTT.